These 9 T cell receptor beta chains share one sample of origin, sequenced in a study of OX40 agonist ivuxolimab in advanced cancers. Library preparation used the immunoSEQ multiplex PCR assay. Sourced from immuneACCESS, this table was stored by TCRdb with only in-frame sequences that have V and J called. A share of the clones is absent; for the studies checked, an unresolved V gene accounts for under half, and the remainder has no known explanation. This sample has tens of thousands of clones in its table, and over 75% of those were observed once. Roughly 3.1% of the sample belongs to the ten largest clones. The sequencing used CD4+ or CD8+ T cells sorted from blood, collected in a trial of the OX40 agonist ivuxolimab. Receptors originate from an adult with an advanced solid tumor such as melanoma, head and neck, liver or kidney cancer.

The chain recombines TRBV27 with TRBJ1-6; 9 bases fit TRBD1. CDR1 and CDR2 (germline): MNHEY, SMNVEV (reference sequence). The CDR3 totals 14 residues. After removal of 2 bases from V and 13 bases from J, the junction contained 6 bases not matched to a gene. This chain's CDR3 is CASSLLDRGYPLHF. In DNA form, the CDR3 reads TGTGCCAGCAGTTTACTGGACAGGGGTTATCCCCTCCACTTT.

A few counts support this clone. This chain uses TRBV2 with TRBJ1-1; TRBD1 matches at 8 bases. V shed 1 base and J 4 bases; nucleotides not matched to a gene: 8. The CDR3 has 16 amino acids. CDR1 and CDR2 from the germline V gene are SNHLY and FYNNEI. CDR3 DNA sequence: TGTGCCAGCAGTGAAGGGACAGGGTGGGAGGGCACTGAAGCTTTCTTT. This translates into CASSEGTGWEGTEAFF.

The chain is built from TRBV30 and TRBJ1-1; TRBD1 is a possible D gene (6 bases). CDR3 length: 16 residues. Per germline, CDR1 GTSNPN and CDR2 SVGIG (reference sequence). Between the trimmed V and J ends, which lost 2 bases and 5 bases, there was a span of 21 bases. DNA of the CDR3: TGTGCCTGGAGTCCGCACTTTGGGGGCGCGAGGACTGAAGCTTTCTTT. Its protein product is CAWSPHFGGARTEAFF.

The V and J genes are TRBV11-2 and TRBJ1-4; the D gene is possibly TRBD1 (5 bases). The CDR3 length is 13 residues. The germline V gene encodes CDR1 SGHAT and CDR2 FQNNGV. Trimming pared 0 bases from V and 13 bases from J, leaving 12 bases between. The DNA of the CDR3 is TGTGCCAGCAGCTTAGAGTCCGGGGGTCGACTGTTTTTT. Encoded protein: CASSLESGGRLFF.

This clone was seen a single time. The chain couples TRBV5-1 to TRBJ2-7; D is undetermined. Trimming cost V 5 bases and J 4 bases, with 13 bases left between them. Germline loops: CDR1 SGHRS, CDR2 YFSETQ. The CDR3 spans 13 residues. The DNA of the CDR3 is TGCGCCAGCAGACCGGACCCACAATACGAGCAGTACTTC. This gives the protein CASRPDPQYEQYF.

V is TRBV5-3 and J is TRBJ2-2; 10 nucleotides agree with TRBD2. TRBV5-3 is designated an ORF whose function remains uncertain. CDR3 length: 19 residues. V gave up 5 bases and J gave up 5 bases; unmatched junction bases: 18. The CDR3 protein is CARRYWRLAGESRTGELFF. Here the CDR3 DNA reads TGTGCCAGAAGATACTGGAGGCTAGCGGGAGAAAGCAGGACCGGGGAGCTGTTTTTT.

This chain uses TRBV7-9 with TRBJ1-2; 8 nucleotides align to TRBD1. In germline, CDR1 is SEHNR, CDR2 FQNEAQ (reference sequence). The length of the CDR3 is 13 residues. V gave up 3 bases and J gave up 7 bases; unmatched junction bases: 4. In DNA form, the CDR3 reads TGTGCCAGCAGCTTCTCAGGGGGCGGTGGCTACACCTTC. Protein sequence: CASSFSGGGGYTF.

J is TRBJ1-1 and V is TRBV5-1, with D perhaps TRBD1 (6 bases). Germline values: CDR1 SGHRS, CDR2 YFSETQ. The germline V and J ends were trimmed by 3 bases and 3 bases, with 12 bases remaining between them. The CDR3 totals 14 residues. The chain's CDR3 is CASSSQGRDTEAFF. CDR3 sequence (DNA): TGCGCCAGCAGCTCACAGGGAAGGGACACTGAAGCTTTCTTT. Combining the CDR3 with reference TRBV5-1 and TRBJ1-1 gives the whole variable domain KAGVTQTPRYLIKTRGQQVTLSCSPISGHRSVSWYQQTPGQGLQFLFEYFSETQRNKGNFPGRFSGRQFSNSRSEMNVSTLELGDSALYLCASSSQGRDTEAFFGQGTRLTVV.

This clone was found a few times. The CDR3 sequence is CASRWGGVTYEQYF. CDR3 nucleotide sequence: TGTGCCAGCAGGTGGGGGGGCGTGACCTACGAGCAGTACTTC. The V gene is TRBV7-2, the J gene TRBJ2-7, with D perhaps matching TRBD2 (7 bases). Between the trimmed V and J ends, which lost 6 bases and 2 bases, there was a span of 14 bases. The CDR3 has 14 amino acids. Germline V lookup: CDR1 SGHTA, CDR2 FQGNSA. Full variable domain (rest looked up from reference TRBV7-2 and TRBJ2-7): GAGVSQSPSNKVTEKGKDVELRCDPISGHTALYWYRQSLGQGLEFLIYFQGNSAPDKSGLPSDRFSAERTGGSVSTLTIQRTQQEDSAVYLCASRWGGVTYEQYFGPGTRLTVT.